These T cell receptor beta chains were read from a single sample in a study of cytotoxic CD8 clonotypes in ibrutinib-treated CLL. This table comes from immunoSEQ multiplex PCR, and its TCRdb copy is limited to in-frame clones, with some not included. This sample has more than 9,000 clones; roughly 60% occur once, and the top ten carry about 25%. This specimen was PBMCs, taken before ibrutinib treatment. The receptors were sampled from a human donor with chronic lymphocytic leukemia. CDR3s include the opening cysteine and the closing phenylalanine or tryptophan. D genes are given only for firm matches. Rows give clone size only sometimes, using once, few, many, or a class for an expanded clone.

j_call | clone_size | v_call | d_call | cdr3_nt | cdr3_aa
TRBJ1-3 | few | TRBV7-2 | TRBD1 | TGTGCCAGCAGCTTAGTAGGCAGGGGGCAGGGAGGAAACACCATATATTTT | CASSLVGRGQGGNTIYF
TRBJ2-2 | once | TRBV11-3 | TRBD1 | TGTGCCAGCAGCCAAGGACAGGTCACCGGGGAGCTGTTTTTT | CASSQGQVTGELFF
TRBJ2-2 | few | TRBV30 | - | TGTGCCTGGAGTGTACGTGGGGGCCGAGCGAACACCGGGGAGCTGTTTTTT | CAWSVRGGRANTGELFF
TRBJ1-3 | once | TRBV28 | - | TGTGCCACCATCCGAGGGGTAGGAAACACCATATATTTT | CATIRGVGNTIYF
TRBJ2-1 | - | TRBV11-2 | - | TGTGCCAGCATATCCAGGATCAAAACATACAATGAGGAGCAGTTCTTC | CASISRIKTYNEEQFF
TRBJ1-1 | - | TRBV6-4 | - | TGTGCCAGCAGCTCCAGGGCGAACACTGAAGCTTTCTTT | CASSSRANTEAFF
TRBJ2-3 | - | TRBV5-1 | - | TGCGCCAGCAGCTTGGGACTAGTGGGGACAGATACGCAGTATTTT | CASSLGLVGTDTQYF
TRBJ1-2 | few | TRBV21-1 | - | TGTGCCAGCAGCTCCGCGACAGGACGGATAAGAGGCTACACCTTC | CASSSATGRIRGYTF
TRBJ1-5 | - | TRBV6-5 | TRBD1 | TGTGCCAGCAGTAGCCTAGGGACAGAGAAACAGCCCCAGCATTTT | CASSSLGTEKQPQHF
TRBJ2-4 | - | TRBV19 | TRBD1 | TGTGCCAGTAGCTCCCGGGACAGGGTCTTAAACATTCAGTACTTC | CASSSRDRVLNIQYF
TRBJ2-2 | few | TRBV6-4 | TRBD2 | TGTGCCAGCAGTGAACTAGCGGGGGACACCGGGGAGCTGTTTTTT | CASSELAGDTGELFF
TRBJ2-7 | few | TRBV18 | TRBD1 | TGTGCCAGCTCACCAGGGACAGGGGTCGAGCAGTACTTC | CASSPGTGVEQYF
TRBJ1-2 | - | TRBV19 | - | TGTGCCAGTAGTATATCCCCCTCCGAGCTGACAGGCTATGGCTACACCTTC | CASSISPSELTGYGYTF
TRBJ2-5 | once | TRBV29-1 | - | TGCAGCGGCCGACTAGTCGATGAGACCCAGTACTTC | CSGRLVDETQYF
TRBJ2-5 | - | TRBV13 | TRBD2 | TGTGCCAGCAGCTTAAGGACTAGTGGGGCGGAGACCCAGTACTTC | CASSLRTSGAETQYF
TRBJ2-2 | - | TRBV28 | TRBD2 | TGTGCCAGCAGTTTTGGACTAGCGGGGACTACCGGGGAGCTGTTTTTT | CASSFGLAGTTGELFF
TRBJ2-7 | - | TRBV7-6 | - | TGTGCCAGCAGCCCAGACCGAGCCGAGCAGTACTTC | CASSPDRAEQYF
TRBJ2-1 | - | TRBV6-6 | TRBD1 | TGTGCCAGCAGTTACGGGACAGGGATGGCCTACAATGAGCAGTTCTTC | CASSYGTGMAYNEQFF
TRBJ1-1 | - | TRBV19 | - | TGTGCCAGTAAAAGGTCGGTGGGAACTGAAGCTTTCTTT | CASKRSVGTEAFF
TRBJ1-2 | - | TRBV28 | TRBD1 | TGTGCCAGCAGTTTTGGCCGAGAAACAGGGGACTATGGCTACACCTTC | CASSFGRETGDYGYTF
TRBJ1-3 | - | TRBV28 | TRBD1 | TGTGCCAGCAGTCCGGGACAGCCCGGAGCTGGAAACACCATATATTTT | CASSPGQPGAGNTIYF
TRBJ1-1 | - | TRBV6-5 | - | TGTGCCAGCAGTTACTCGAAATTAGGGGGGAGCACTGAAGCTTTCTTT | CASSYSKLGGSTEAFF
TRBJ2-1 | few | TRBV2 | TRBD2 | TGTGCCAGCAGTGGAAGGACTAGCGGGGGGGTATTTTCCTACAATGAGCAGTTCTTC | CASSGRTSGGVFSYNEQFF
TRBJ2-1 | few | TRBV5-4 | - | TGTGCCAGCAGCCCATCCGGAGGGTCCTACAATGAGCAGTTCTTC | CASSPSGGSYNEQFF
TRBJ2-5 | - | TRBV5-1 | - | TGCGCTCCCTCTGGGAGTTTAGAGACCCAGTACTTC | CAPSGSLETQYF
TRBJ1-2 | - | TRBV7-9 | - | TGTGCCAGCAGCCCCCTCCGTGGCTACACCTTC | CASSPLRGYTF
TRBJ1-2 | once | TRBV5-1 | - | TGCGCCAGCAGCATGGCCTTTGGGGGGGACTATGGCTACACCTTC | CASSMAFGGDYGYTF
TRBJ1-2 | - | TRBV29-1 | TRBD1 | TGCAGCGTTGTACAGGGGTACGGCTACACCTTC | CSVVQGYGYTF
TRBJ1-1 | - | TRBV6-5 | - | TGTGCCAGCAGTTCGTATGGACGGGGTACTGAAGCTTTCTTT | CASSSYGRGTEAFF
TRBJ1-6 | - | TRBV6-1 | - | TGTGCCAGCAGTGCCTCGTTGAATTCACCCCTCCACTTT | CASSASLNSPLHF
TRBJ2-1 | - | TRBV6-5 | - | TGTGCCAGCAGAACCTCCGGGACGGTGTACAATGAGCAGTTCTTC | CASRTSGTVYNEQFF
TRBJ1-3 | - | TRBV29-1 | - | TGCAGCGCCGGGTGGGGTTCTGGAAACACCATATATTTT | CSAGWGSGNTIYF
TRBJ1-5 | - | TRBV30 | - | TGTGCCTGGAGTGCAGCCTGGGGAACGCCCCAGCATTTT | CAWSAAWGTPQHF
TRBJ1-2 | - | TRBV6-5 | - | TGTGCCAGCGGGAGGTGGGGTGGCTACACCTTC | CASGRWGGYTF
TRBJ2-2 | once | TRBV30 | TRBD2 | TGTGCCTGGAGCTGGGGGGGTTTTGGGGAGCTGTTTTTT | CAWSWGGFGELFF
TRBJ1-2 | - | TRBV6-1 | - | TGTGCCAGCAGTTATCAGTCATATGGCTACACCTTC | CASSYQSYGYTF
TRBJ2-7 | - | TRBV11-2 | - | TGTGCCAGCGGCGCTAGCTACGTCTACGAGCAGTACTTC | CASGASYVYEQYF
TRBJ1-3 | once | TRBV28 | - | TGTGCCAGCAGTTTTCTACAGGGTAGACACACCATATATTTT | CASSFLQGRHTIYF
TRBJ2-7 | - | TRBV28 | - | TGTGCCAGCAGTTTGTCAGGGGTCTTCTACGAGCAGTACTTC | CASSLSGVFYEQYF
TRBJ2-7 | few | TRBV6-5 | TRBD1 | TGTGCCAGCAGTTACGCGGGACAGGGGGCCTACGAGCAGTACTTC | CASSYAGQGAYEQYF
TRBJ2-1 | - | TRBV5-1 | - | TGCGCCAGCAGCCGAGACTTCGACGGTGAGCAGTTCTTC | CASSRDFDGEQFF
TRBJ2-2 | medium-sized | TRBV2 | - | TGTGCCAGCAGTGCAGGGGACACCGGGGAGCTGTTTTTT | CASSAGDTGELFF
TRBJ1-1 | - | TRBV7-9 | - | TGTGCCAGCAGCCTTCTTAATAATGAAGCTTTCTTT | CASSLLNNEAFF
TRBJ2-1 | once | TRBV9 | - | TGTGCCAGCAGCGTAGGGGGCTTGGGTGAGCAGTTCTTC | CASSVGGLGEQFF
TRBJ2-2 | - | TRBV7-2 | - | TGTGCCAGCAGCTTAGTCGGGGGCGGCGACACCGGGGAGCTGTTTTTT | CASSLVGGGDTGELFF
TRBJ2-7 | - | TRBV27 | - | TGTGCCAGCAGTTTACGACAAAACTACGAGCAGTACTTC | CASSLRQNYEQYF
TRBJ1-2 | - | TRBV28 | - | TGTGCCAGCAGCCGCGCAGGGCCCGACTATGGCTACACCTTC | CASSRAGPDYGYTF
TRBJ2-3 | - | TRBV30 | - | TGTGCCTGGAGTGTACGGGGGGATACGCAGTATTTT | CAWSVRGDTQYF
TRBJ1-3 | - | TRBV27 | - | TGTGCCAGCAGTTTAAGGGGCACTGGAAACACCATATATTTT | CASSLRGTGNTIYF
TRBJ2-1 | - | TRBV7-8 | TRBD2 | TGTGCCAGCAGCTCGATGGTGCTAGCGGGGTCCAACAATGAGCAGTTCTTC | CASSSMVLAGSNNEQFF
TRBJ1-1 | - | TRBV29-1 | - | TGCAGCGTCGACGCCTCAGGATTAAGGTACACTGAAGCTTTCTTT | CSVDASGLRYTEAFF
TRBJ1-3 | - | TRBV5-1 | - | TGCGCCAGCAGCTTGGGGGGGACTTTTGGAAACACCATATATTTT | CASSLGGTFGNTIYF
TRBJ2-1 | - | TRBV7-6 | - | TGTGCCAGCAGCCCGGGACTCTTGAGCTCCTACAATGAGCAGTTCTTC | CASSPGLLSSYNEQFF
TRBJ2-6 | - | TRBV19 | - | TGTGCCAGTAGTCGGCGGGGCGATAGCTCTGGGGCCAACGTCCTGACTTTC | CASSRRGDSSGANVLTF
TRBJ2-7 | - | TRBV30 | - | TGTGCCTGGACGCAGGTTTACTACGAGCAGTACTTC | CAWTQVYYEQYF
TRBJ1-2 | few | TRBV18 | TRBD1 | TGTGCCAGCTCACCACAGAAGGGGGCGGAAGGCTACACCTTC | CASSPQKGAEGYTF
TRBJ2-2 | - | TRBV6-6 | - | TGTGCCAGCATCCCCGGCGGGGAAACCGGGGAGCTGTTTTTT | CASIPGGETGELFF
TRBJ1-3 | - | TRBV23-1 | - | TGCGCCAGCAGTCAACTCAGCTCTGGAAACACCATATATTTT | CASSQLSSGNTIYF
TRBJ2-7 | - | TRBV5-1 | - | TGCGCCAGCAGCCGACTGACCAGCGGAGCCTACGAGCAGTACTTC | CASSRLTSGAYEQYF
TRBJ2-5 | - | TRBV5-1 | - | TGCGCCAGCAGCGTAAGACAAGAGACCCAGTACTTC | CASSVRQETQYF